These 19 T cell receptor beta chains share one sample of origin, sequenced in a study of control samples from healthy donors and cancer patients. Measured with immunoSEQ multiplex PCR; TCRdb has only the in-frame clones, and not every one. The sample has 100,000 to 150,000 clones, about 90% seen once. Sequencing was carried out using PBMCs. Source of these receptors: a man between 45 and 60 years old with head and neck cancer.

V is TRBV12-3 or TRBV12-4 and J is TRBJ2-5; no clear D. Trimming took 5 bases from V and 1 from J, leaving 2 bases between them. There are 11 residues in the CDR3. The CDR3 DNA sequence: TGTGCCAGCAGTACCCAAGAGACCCAGTACTTC. Its translation is CASSTQETQYF.

CDR3 sequence: CASLRQGFTEAFF. For the CDR3, the DNA is TGTGCCAGCCTGAGACAGGGATTCACTGAAGCTTTCTTT. This chain links TRBV28 with TRBJ1-1; 7 nucleotides align to TRBD1. Germline V gives CDR1 MDHEN, CDR2 SYDVKM. With V trimmed by 8 bases and J by 4 bases, 7 bases remained unmatched. The CDR3 consists of 13 residues.

The chain employs TRBV28 and TRBJ1-1; 7 bases match TRBD1. The V gene's germline CDR1 is MDHEN and CDR2 SYDVKM. The CDR3 is made up of 14 amino acids. Trimming cost V 6 bases and J 7 bases; bases outside gene matches: 11. The CDR3 DNA is TGTGCCAGCAGCCAGGGGGGCAGGGGGGGTGAAGCTTTCTTT. Amino acid sequence: CASSQGGRGGEAFF.

The chain joins TRBV3-1 (or the pseudogene TRBV3-2) to TRBJ2-5; D is perhaps TRBD2 (6 bases). The CDR3 has 14 amino acids. Germline V CDR1 and CDR2: LGHDT, YNNKEL (reference sequence). V was trimmed by 0 bases and J by 7 bases, leaving 12 bases between them. The CDR3 nucleotides are TGTGCCAGCAGCCAAGATCGAGTAGCGGCGACCCAGTACTTC. This translates into CASSQDRVAATQYF.

This clone was seen only once. The chain uses TRBV5-4 and TRBJ1-1, with a weak D call TRBD1 (5 bases). V lost 0 bases and J lost 4, with 10 bases in between. The CDR3 is 14 amino acids. Looked up from germline, CDR1 is SGHNT and CDR2 is YYREEE (reference sequence). CDR3 DNA: TGTGCCAGCAGCTTGGTGGGGCCCGCCACTGAAGCTTTCTTT. It encodes CASSLVGPATEAFF.

V is TRBV15 and J is TRBJ2-5; 16 bases match TRBD2. Germline CDR1 and CDR2: LNHNV and YYDKDF (reference sequence). This CDR3 has 20 amino acids. V lost 4 bases, J lost 4 bases, and 15 bases stayed unmatched. The CDR3 DNA follows: TGTGCCACCAGCACGGTCGGGACTAGCGGGAGGGCCGTCCGGGGAGAGACCCAGTACTTC. It codes for CATSTVGTSGRAVRGETQYF.

The rearrangement joins TRBV7-2 to TRBJ1-2; D ambiguous. This CDR3 has 13 amino acids. V shed 3 bases and J shed 8 bases, with 13 bases lying between them. Germline lookup yields CDR1 SGHTA and CDR2 FQGNSA. CDR3 amino acids: CASSFSPEQGYTF. DNA for the CDR3: TGTGCCAGCAGCTTTAGTCCAGAACAAGGCTACACCTTC.

The genes are TRBV5-1 and TRBJ1-5; 12 bases are a match to TRBD1. CDR1 SGHRS and CDR2 YFSETQ come from the germline V gene. CDR3 size: 17 residues. After removal of 4 bases from V and 0 bases from J, the junction contained 5 bases not matched to a gene. CDR3 bases: TGCGCCAGCAGCGCGGGACAGGGGGCGTATAGCAATCAGCCCCAGCATTTT. Its translation is CASSAGQGAYSNQPQHF. The variable domain in full, with the rest retrieved from reference TRBV5-1 and TRBJ1-5, is KAGVTQTPRYLIKTRGQQVTLSCSPISGHRSVSWYQQTPGQGLQFLFEYFSETQRNKGNFPGRFSGRQFSNSRSEMNVSTLELGDSALYLCASSAGQGAYSNQPQHFGDGTRLSIL.

V and J are TRBV30 and TRBJ1-6; D possibly corresponds to TRBD1 (6 bases). The V end was cut by 4 bases, the J end by 7 bases, with 14 bases between. The germline V gene has CDR1 GTSNPN and CDR2 SVGIG (reference sequence). This CDR3 contains 14 residues. The CDR3 loop is CAWNRERRNSPLHF. As DNA, the CDR3 is TGTGCCTGGAACAGGGAGAGAAGGAATTCACCCCTCCACTTT.

V gene TRBV2 combines with J gene TRBJ2-7, with D possibly TRBD1 on 6 matching bases. Per the germline V gene, CDR1 is SNHLY and CDR2 is FYNNEI. V gave up 5 bases and J gave up 4 bases, with 15 bases separating them. CDR3 length equals 14 residues. The CDR3 sequence is CASSPTGLAYEQYF. The CDR3 nucleotides are TGTGCCAGCAGTCCAACAGGGTTGGCATACGAGCAGTACTTC.

The V and J genes are TRBV5-8 and TRBJ1-5, with D possibly TRBD1 on 6 matching bases. Between the trimmed V and J ends, which lost 4 bases and 7 bases, there was a span of 12 bases. The germline gives CDR1 SGHTS, CDR2 YDEGEE. The CDR3 spans 13 residues. CDR3 coding DNA: TGTGCCAGCAGCGTACAGGGAGGGCAGCCCCAGCATTTT. This sequence encodes CASSVQGGQPQHF.

The chain couples TRBV5-1 to TRBJ2-1; 16 nucleotides line up with TRBD2. V trimming: 2 bases; J trimming: 11 bases; junction bases outside the gene matches: 4. Germline CDR1 SGHRS, CDR2 YFSETQ. The CDR3 sequence is 15 residues long. The CDR3 loop is CASSLGTSGRVQQFF. The CDR3 bases are TGCGCCAGCAGCTTAGGGACTAGCGGGAGGGTGCAGCAGTTCTTC.

CDR3 loop: CASSGAVAEQFF. CDR3 DNA: TGTGCCAGCAGCGGGGCCGTCGCTGAGCAGTTCTTC. This rearrangement joins TRBV7-2 to TRBJ2-1; D perhaps matches TRBD1 (5 bases). From germline, CDR1 is SGHTA and CDR2 FQGNSA. Trimming cost V 5 bases and J 9 bases, with 11 bases left between them. CDR3 length: 12 residues.

This chain links TRBV3-1 (or the pseudogene TRBV3-2) with TRBJ2-1, with a possible D match to TRBD2 (6 bases). V gave up 0 bases and J gave up 0 bases, with 9 bases separating them. CDR1 and CDR2 (germline): LGHDT, YNNKEL (reference sequence). The CDR3 totals 16 residues. The chain's CDR3 is CASSQDRGLSYNEQFF. In DNA, the CDR3 is TGTGCCAGCAGCCAAGATAGGGGACTCTCCTACAATGAGCAGTTCTTC.

The chain links TRBV3-1 (or the pseudogene TRBV3-2) to TRBJ2-1; 7 bases map to TRBD2. The CDR3 has 17 amino acids. The trim removed 1 base at V and 10 bases at J, leaving 16 bases unmatched. Looked up from germline, CDR1 is LGHDT and CDR2 is YNNKEL (reference sequence). The chain's CDR3 is CASSQGPETSPTWEQFF. CDR3 nucleotides: TGTGCCAGCAGCCAAGGCCCCGAGACTAGCCCAACCTGGGAGCAGTTCTTC.

V gene TRBV24-1 combines with J gene TRBJ2-6, with D unresolved. This CDR3 comprises 13 residues. Germline V lookup: CDR1 KGHDR, CDR2 SFDVKD. Trimming took off 9 bases at V and 0 bases at J, with 5 bases between the two ends. Here the CDR3 DNA reads TGTGCCACCGGAAGCTCTGGGGCCAACGTCCTGACTTTC. It codes for CATGSSGANVLTF.

The sample holds one count of this clone. The chain is built from TRBV5-5 and TRBJ2-5, with D possibly matching TRBD1 (6 bases). V was clipped by 2 bases and J by 4 bases, with 18 bases between them. CDR3 length equals 16 residues. CDR1 and CDR2 (germline): SGHKS, YYEKEE (reference sequence). Here the CDR3 DNA reads TGTGCCAGCAGCTTAGAGGAACAGGGCTGGGGAGAGACCCAGTACTTC. This encodes CASSLEEQGWGETQYF.

In regard to this clone: Different DNA sequences within this sample yield the same CDR3. The chain carries TRBV7-9 and TRBJ1-2; 7 nucleotides agree with TRBD1. Trimming took 1 base from V and 1 from J; bases not matched to a gene: 0. Germline V gene lookup returns CDR1 SEHNR and CDR2 FQNEAQ (reference sequence). CDR3 length equals 14 residues. The CDR3 DNA is TGTGCCAGCAGCTTAGGGGACAGTAACTATGGCTACACCTTC. Its translation is CASSLGDSNYGYTF.

V usage is TRBV5-5 and J usage is TRBJ2-5; 14 bases are a match to TRBD2. Trimming removed 0 bases from V and 3 bases from J; junction bases left unmatched: 7. CDR1 and CDR2 from the germline V gene are SGHKS and YYEKEE (reference sequence). This CDR3 region has 18 residues. As DNA, the CDR3 is TGTGCCAGCAGCTTGGCCGGGACTAGCGGGAGTGGGGAAGAGACCCAGTACTTC. Amino acids: CASSLAGTSGSGEETQYF.